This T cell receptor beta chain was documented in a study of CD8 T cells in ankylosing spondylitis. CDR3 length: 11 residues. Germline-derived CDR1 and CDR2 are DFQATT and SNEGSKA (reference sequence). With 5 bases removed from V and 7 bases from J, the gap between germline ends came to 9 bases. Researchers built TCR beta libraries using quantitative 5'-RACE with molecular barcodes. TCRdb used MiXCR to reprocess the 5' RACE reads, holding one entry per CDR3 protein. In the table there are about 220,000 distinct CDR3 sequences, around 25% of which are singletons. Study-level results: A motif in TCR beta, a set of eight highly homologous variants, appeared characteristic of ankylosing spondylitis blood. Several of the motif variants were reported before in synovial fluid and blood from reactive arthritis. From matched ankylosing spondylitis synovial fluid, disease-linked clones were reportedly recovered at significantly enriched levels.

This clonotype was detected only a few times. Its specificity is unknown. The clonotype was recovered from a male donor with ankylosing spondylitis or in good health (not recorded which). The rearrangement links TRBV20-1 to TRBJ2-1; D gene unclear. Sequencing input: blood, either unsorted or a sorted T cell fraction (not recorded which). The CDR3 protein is CSAFLVNEQFF. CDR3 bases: TGCAGTGCTTTTCTAGTGAATGAGCAGTTCTTC.